This T cell receptor beta chain was captured in a study of OX40 agonist ivuxolimab in advanced cancers. The wider study: Patients were dosed intravenously with ivuxolimab at 0.01 to 10 mg/kg every 2 weeks. Three patients got partial responses; one had hepatocellular carcinoma and two had cutaneous melanoma.

Autoimmune disease history or systemic immunosuppression excluded patients. General observations from the study: Both CD4+ and CD8+ T cell populations in blood had undergone clonal expansion by week 6 at 0.1 to 3.0 mg/kg.

Germline V gene sequence: CDR1 ENHRY, CDR2 SYGVKD. The CDR3 extends over 16 amino acids. Trimming shortened V by 3 bases and J by 0 bases, and 12 bases separated the two germline ends. With regard to this clone: Its antigen is as yet unknown.

Some clones are missing from TCRdb's copy, which holds only in-frame ones; the method was immunoSEQ multiplex PCR. The sample lists 68,000 or so clones, around 83% occurring once. The sequencing here drew on CD4+ or CD8+ T cells sorted from blood, taken in a trial of the OX40 agonist ivuxolimab. The chain is built from TRBV10-3 and TRBJ2-1; D perhaps matches TRBD2 (6 bases). The sequence was collected from an adult with an advanced solid tumor such as melanoma, head and neck, liver or kidney cancer. The CDR3 nucleotides are TGTGCCATCAGTGATAGTGGGGGGAGCTCCTACAATGAGCAGTTCTTC. The encoded protein is CAISDSGGSSYNEQFF.